Given below is one TCR beta chain in context. Its antigen specificity is not known. The record has no base qualities; no much larger clone is one base away. Library generation was performed with the immunoSEQ multiplex PCR assay. As for the authors' bioinformatics: To diagnose cytomegalovirus status from the catalog of TCR beta chain sequences, a statistical classification framework was built. TCRdb's version of the immuneACCESS table is confined to in-frame rearrangements and falls short of the full clone set. An unresolved V gene accounts for under half of the shortfall where checked; the remainder is of unknown origin. V and J calls and clone size are given by that table; D and trimming were obtained from the DNA. The sample table shows about 240,000 clones, and about 87% are seen once. The ten most abundant clones make up 2.5% to 3% of the sample. Reading from cysteine to phenylalanine, the CDR3 counts 13 amino acids. The entry retains the CDR3 DNA only, 39 bases that are in frame from base 1. Via the germline V gene, CDR1 is MDHEN and CDR2 SYDVKM. The germline V and J ends show losses of 6 bases and 5 bases respectively, and no gene match explains 3 bases of the junction.

The sample originates from a study of cytomegalovirus exposure and HLA in healthy donors (dated by TCRdb to 2017 to 2019). Study-level background: A later analysis indicated that the 95 to 150 validation repertoires were generated on the platform also employed for the 700 or so repertoires of the first cohort. In addition to the first cohort of approximately 650 subjects, a separate validation cohort of over 90 different subjects was used. The study combined high-throughput TCR immunosequencing, statistical association of individual TCRs with disease status, and machine learning to predict cytomegalovirus infection status. The study aimed to test whether cataloging public T cell receptors could reveal signatures of past pathogen exposure. Paper-wide results and their limitations: In a later analysis, TCRs clustered in the first cohort were found to also tend to co-occur in the 120 or so validation repertoires, with about 93% of cluster scores above 0. Most TCR sequences were observed very rarely across donors, whereas some public TCRs were present in many individuals. In the study, 150 to 200 TCR beta chains were listed as associated with cytomegalovirus. Three of the identified cytomegalovirus-associated TCR beta chains were confirmed in vitro to be specific for cytomegalovirus antigens. Cytomegalovirus status was reported to be diagnosed by the classifier with high specificity and sensitivity in both the original and validation cohorts. According to the authors, the approach could potentially be generalized to other disease states and immunological phenotypes. All 120 or so repertoires were used to score co-occurrence in the validation cohort in a later analysis, because that analysis had no HLA typing for the cohort.

Separate from the approximately 700-subject first cohort, the validation cohort of over 90 subjects was the group to which the donors belonged. What was sequenced was PBMCs. In this chain, TRBV28 is recombined with TRBJ2-7; TRBD2 agrees with 11 junctional bases. The clonotype was recovered from a man aged 18 to 29 in good health and CMV-seronegative. The base sequence is TGTGCCAGCAGACTAGCGGGAGTGAACGAGCAGTACTTC. Translated, it reads CASRLAGVNEQYF.